This T cell receptor (beta chain) was captured by sequencing in a study of T cell changes during pregnancy in multiple sclerosis. Germline trimming cut 3 bases from V and 4 bases from J; bases unmatched to any gene: 4. In germline, CDR1 is MNHEY, CDR2 SMNVEV (reference sequence). The CDR3 contains 15 residues. TCRdb keeps only in-frame clones here, not all; method: immunoSEQ multiplex PCR. The repertoire includes around 38,000 clones, 92% of them detected once, and around 5.5% sits in the top ten. Sequencing used CD8+ T cells from peripheral blood mononuclear cells, obtained in the third trimester of pregnancy. The TCR comes from a female donor with multiple sclerosis, enrolled in a pregnancy study. This chain joins TRBV27 and TRBJ2-3; 10 positions match TRBD1. CDR3 sequence: CASSLTGGSADTQYF. As DNA, the CDR3 is TGTGCCAGCAGTTTGACAGGGGGCAGTGCAGATACGCAGTATTTT.